The 24 T cell receptor beta chains below come from one sample, sequenced in a study of T cells after posttransplantation cyclophosphamide. A marrow graft followed busulfan-fludarabine conditioning, with cyclophosphamide on days +3 and +4. Repertoires were generated with immunoSEQ multiplex PCR, while TCRdb's copy carries only in-frame clones and drops some. The sample lists 10,000 to 15,000 clones, none appearing once, the ten largest making up roughly 26%. The sequencing used PBMCs, collected after allogeneic stem cell transplant with posttransplant cyclophosphamide. Receptor source: a female patient aged 40-49 years who received an allogeneic stem cell transplant from an unrelated donor, was CMV-positive, and had acute GVHD only. Some T cells may trace back to the graft donor.

This clone has ten or more counts. The rearrangement joins TRBV28 to TRBJ1-3; D is possibly TRBD1 (5 bases). The germline CDR1 and CDR2 sequences are MDHEN and SYDVKM. The CDR3 is 15 residues long. The germline V and J ends were trimmed by 3 bases and 3 bases, with 12 bases remaining between them. CDR3 in DNA: TGTGCCAGCAGTTTCGGACACTCCCGTGGAAACACCATATATTTT. Protein product: CASSFGHSRGNTIYF. The full variable domain, with the rest looked up from reference TRBV28 and TRBJ1-3, is DVKVTQSSRYLVKRTGEKVFLECVQDMDHENMFWYRQDPGLGLRLIYFSYDVKMKEKGDIPEGYSVSREKKERFSLILESASTNQTSMYLCASSFGHSRGNTIYFGEGSWLTVV.

In its sample, this clone was seen a few times. The chain recombines TRBV30 with TRBJ2-2, with D perhaps TRBD1 (6 bases). V lost 2 bases, J lost 5 bases, and 21 bases lay in between. This CDR3 is built from 17 residues. Germline CDR1 is GTSNPN and CDR2 is SVGIG (reference sequence). The CDR3 spells CAWSLSISAGVTGELFF. The CDR3 DNA reads as TGTGCCTGGAGTCTAAGTATAAGTGCAGGGGTTACCGGGGAGCTGTTTTTT.

The table lists this clone with many counts. The genes are TRBV7-6 and TRBJ1-1, with a weak D call TRBD1 (6 bases). V was clipped by 2 bases and J by 2 bases, with 18 bases between them. The germline gives CDR1 SGHVS, CDR2 FNYEAQ. CDR3 length: 17 residues. CDR3 sequence: CASSLKAPPDRNTEAFF. CDR3 coding DNA: TGTGCCAGCAGCTTAAAAGCCCCCCCGGACAGAAACACTGAAGCTTTCTTT.

The rearrangement joins TRBV27 to TRBJ2-1; possible D gene TRBD2, 6 bases. CDR3 length: 15 residues. V lost 10 bases and J lost 4, with 20 bases in between. Germline assignment: CDR1 MNHEY and CDR2 SMNVEV (reference sequence). This chain's CDR3 is CATLLTGTSYNEQFF. Here the CDR3 DNA reads TGTGCCACCCTCCTGACCGGGACTTCTTACAATGAGCAGTTCTTC.

In this sample, this clone turned up many times. The chain combines TRBV28 with TRBJ1-2; no definite D call. The CDR3 covers 15 residues. The V end lost 2 bases, the J end lost 1 base, and 11 bases lay between the germline ends. Germline CDR1 MDHEN, CDR2 SYDVKM. This CDR3 is CASSLTAGINYGYTF. The CDR3 DNA reads TGTGCCAGCAGTTTAACGGCAGGAATTAACTATGGCTACACCTTC.

This clone was detected ten times or more. The CDR3 sequence: CASSITRQETQYF. CDR3 coding DNA: TGTGCCAGTAGTATTACGAGGCAAGAGACCCAGTACTTC. The chain uses TRBV19 and TRBJ2-5; D is unresolved. CDR3 length equals 13 residues. The germline V and J ends were trimmed by 3 bases and 2 bases, with 7 bases remaining between them. Germline loops: CDR1 LNHDA, CDR2 SQIVND (reference sequence).

This clone was seen a few times. CDR3 sequence: CASRGTGDTEAFF. CDR3 nucleotide sequence: TGTGCCAGCAGGGGGACAGGGGACACTGAAGCTTTCTTT. The rearrangement links TRBV27 to TRBJ1-1; 10 bases agree with TRBD1. Germline CDR1 MNHEY, CDR2 SMNVEV (reference sequence). This CDR3 contains 13 residues. J lost 3 bases, V lost 6 bases, and 1 base had no gene match.

In this sample, this clone turned up many times. The rearrangement uses TRBV7-6 and TRBJ2-1; D not resolved. There are 12 residues in the CDR3. Germline values: CDR1 SGHVS, CDR2 FNYEAQ. Trimming cost V 5 bases and J 7 bases, with 9 bases left between them. Here the CDR3 reads CASSHAVNEQFF. DNA of the CDR3: TGTGCCAGCAGCCACGCAGTAAATGAGCAGTTCTTC. The entire variable domain, with the rest obtained from reference TRBV7-6 and TRBJ2-1, is as follows: GAGVSQSPRYKVTKRGQDVALRCDPISGHVSLYWYRQALGQGPEFLTYFNYEAQQDKSGLPNDRFSAERPEGSISTLTIQRTEQRDSAMYRCASSHAVNEQFFGPGTRLTVL.

This clone was counted between two and nine times. CDR3 sequence (DNA): TGTGCCAGCAGTTTCCAGAATTCACCCCTCCACTTT. It is translated as CASSFQNSPLHF. This chain uses TRBV27 with TRBJ1-6, with no clear D. CDR1 is MNHEY and CDR2 is SMNVEV in the germline V gene (reference sequence). V was trimmed by 3 bases and J by 7 bases, leaving 4 bases between them. The CDR3 totals 12 residues.

This clone was seen only a few times. The rearrangement uses TRBV30 and TRBJ2-7; D may be TRBD1 (5 bases). V was trimmed by 3 bases and J by 3 bases, leaving 9 bases between them. The CDR3 sequence is 12 residues long. CDR1 is GTSNPN and CDR2 is SVGIG in the germline V gene (reference sequence). In nucleotides, the CDR3 is TGTGCCTGGAGCTCAGGGAACTACGAGCAGTACTTC. This encodes CAWSSGNYEQYF.

Ten or more counts support this clone. The chain combines TRBV5-8 with TRBJ1-2, with D unresolved. The germline V gene has CDR1 SGHTS and CDR2 YDEGEE. The CDR3 is 15 amino acids. V was cut by 0 bases and J by 0 bases, with 9 bases left in between. The CDR3 DNA is TGTGCCAGCAGCTTGGTGGGCAGCCCTAACTATGGCTACACCTTC. It translates to CASSLVGSPNYGYTF.

This clone was found a few times. V usage is TRBV28 and J usage is TRBJ2-1, with TRBD2 matching over 7 bases. The CDR3 spans 19 residues. Germline assignment: CDR1 MDHEN and CDR2 SYDVKM. The junction had 27 bases not matched to a gene; V was cut back by 6 bases and J by 10 bases. This CDR3 is CASSITLLSRRGLRREQFF. The CDR3 DNA reads as TGTGCCAGCAGCATAACCCTTCTATCCCGTCGGGGACTACGTCGGGAGCAGTTCTTC.

This clone was recorded many times. This chain joins TRBV4-2 and TRBJ1-2, with 8 bases identical to TRBD1. The CDR3 sequence is 16 residues long. The germline V gene has CDR1 LGHNA and CDR2 YNFKEQ. V was pared by 0 bases and J by 7 bases, with 10 bases of the junction left unmatched. The CDR3 loop is CASSQEVEQGVGGYTF. The CDR3 DNA reads TGTGCCAGCAGCCAAGAGGTGGAACAGGGGGTGGGTGGCTACACCTTC.

This clone was counted a few times. The V gene is TRBV29-1, the J gene TRBJ2-5, with 10 bases that match TRBD1. TRBJ2-7 matches the DNA end more closely, so the J call is doubtful. From germline, CDR1 is SQVTM and CDR2 ANQGSEA. This CDR3 comprises 14 residues. The DNA for the CDR3 is TGCAGCGTTGATGTTTCCGGGACAGGGGCCGAGCAGTACTTC. Its translation is CSVDVSGTGAEQYF.

This clone has ten or more counts. The chain has TRBV4-2 and TRBJ2-7; 11 bases are a match to TRBD1. This CDR3 region has 15 residues. Germline CDR1 is LGHNA and CDR2 is YNFKEQ. V lost 4 bases and J lost 6; bases outside the gene matches: 8. This chain's CDR3 is CASSLKGQGGLEQYF. The CDR3 DNA sequence: TGTGCCAGCAGCCTAAAGGGACAGGGGGGTCTCGAGCAGTACTTC.

The V and J genes are TRBV7-2 and TRBJ2-7; 14 bases match TRBD2. After removal of 5 bases from V and 4 bases from J, the junction contained 13 bases not matched to a gene. CDR3 length: 18 residues. Germline assignment: CDR1 SGHTA and CDR2 FQGNSA. In DNA, the CDR3 is TGTGCCAGCAGCCCGGGACTAGCGGGAGAGCTTATCGGGTACGAGCAGTACTTC. Protein product: CASSPGLAGELIGYEQYF.

The chain joins TRBV28 to TRBJ2-5, with a tentative D call TRBD1 (6 bases). CDR3 length: 15 amino acids. The V end was cut by 3 bases, the J end by 3 bases, with 14 bases between. Germline lookup yields CDR1 MDHEN and CDR2 SYDVKM. CDR3 loop: CASSFQGHQKETQYF. The CDR3 bases are TGTGCCAGCAGTTTTCAGGGACACCAAAAAGAGACCCAGTACTTC.

This clone showed up many times. This chain uses TRBV2 with TRBJ2-7, with D maybe TRBD1 (5 bases). CDR1 and CDR2 (germline): SNHLY, FYNNEI. V was shortened by 6 bases and J by 3 bases, with 15 bases between the two germline ends. This CDR3 has 14 amino acids. The CDR3 here is CASSPVKGFYEQYF. CDR3 DNA: TGTGCCAGCAGCCCTGTCAAGGGGTTCTACGAGCAGTACTTC.

This clone was seen repeatedly, ten times or more. The chain couples TRBV11-1 to TRBJ2-2, with TRBD1 matching over 10 bases. The germline V gene encodes CDR1 SGHAT and CDR2 FQDESV (reference sequence). The junction had 4 bases not matched to a gene; V was cut back by 0 bases and J by 0 bases. The CDR3 has 18 residues. CDR3 sequence (DNA): TGTGCCAGCAGCTTAGCGTCAGGACAGGGGGCGAACACCGGGGAGCTGTTTTTT. Protein: CASSLASGQGANTGELFF.

As for this clone: Other DNA sequences from this sample encode an identical CDR3 as well. The rearrangement joins TRBV27 to TRBJ2-7; TRBD1 agrees at 11 bases. The CDR3 has 14 amino acids. Germline V lookup: CDR1 MNHEY, CDR2 SMNVEV (reference sequence). Trimming at V came to 4 bases and at J to 6 bases, leaving 5 bases not matched to a gene. CDR3 nucleotides: TGTGCCAGCAGTTCCGGGACAGGGGGTGGCGAGCAGTACTTC. Its protein product is CASSSGTGGGEQYF.

This clone has a count of ten or more. V and J are TRBV5-1 and TRBJ2-7; 7 bases map to TRBD1. Trimming cost V 2 bases and J 2 bases; bases outside gene matches: 13. The CDR3 totals 17 residues. Germline V gene lookup returns CDR1 SGHRS and CDR2 YFSETQ. The CDR3 DNA reads as TGCGCCAGCAGCTTCTTCCCGGGACAGAAAAAGACCTACGAGCAGTACTTC. This encodes CASSFFPGQKKTYEQYF.

The CDR3 spells CASSIRQGNQPQHF. CDR3 nucleotide sequence: TGTGCCAGCAGCATAAGACAGGGTAATCAGCCCCAGCATTTT. The rearrangement joins TRBV7-2 to TRBJ1-5; the match to TRBD1 covers 7 bases. The CDR3 covers 14 residues. CDR1 and CDR2 from the germline V gene are SGHTA and FQGNSA. J lost 4 bases, V lost 5 bases, and 5 bases had no gene match. The entire variable domain, with the rest obtained from reference TRBV7-2 and TRBJ1-5, is as follows: GAGVSQSPSNKVTEKGKDVELRCDPISGHTALYWYRQSLGQGLEFLIYFQGNSAPDKSGLPSDRFSAERTGGSVSTLTIQRTQQEDSAVYLCASSIRQGNQPQHFGDGTRLSIL.

The chain has TRBV19 and TRBJ1-2, with no clear D. Germline V gives CDR1 LNHDA, CDR2 SQIVND (reference sequence). The CDR3 spans 13 residues. Trimming shortened V by 1 base and J by 7 bases, and 10 bases separated the two germline ends. The CDR3 spells CASSIGLLSGYTF. The CDR3 DNA is TGTGCCAGTAGTATAGGACTGCTGTCTGGCTACACCTTC.

This clone was counted ten times or more. This chain connects TRBV2 to TRBJ2-2; 8 bases match TRBD1. Losses at the gene ends were 5 bases for V and 2 bases for J; bases not matched to a gene: 4. Germline CDR1 and CDR2: SNHLY and FYNNEI. This CDR3 has 15 residues. The CDR3 DNA is TGTGCCAGCAGTTATGGACAGGGAAACACCGGGGAGCTGTTTTTT. As protein: CASSYGQGNTGELFF.